The clone carrying this TCR beta chain has only a few counts. As yet, its antigen is unknown. 5'RACE primed from the constant segment yielded TCR alpha and TCR beta cDNA libraries bearing sample barcodes and UMIs. TCRdb redid the calling of the 5' RACE reads with MiXCR, one entry per CDR3 protein. Counted here are 30,000 to 45,000 distinct CDR3 sequences, approximately 10% occurring once; the ten biggest clones make up about 32%. This sample was included in a study of T-cell memory formation after mild COVID-19. Study information: The study found TCR clusters largely donor specific. General observations from the study: Pre-infection memory harbored some responding clones, suggesting cross-reactive memory joined. Second-wave clones peaking on day 37 lacked confirmed SARS-CoV-2 specificity.

Unmatched junction bases numbered 9, after V lost 6 bases and J lost 2 bases. CDR3 size: 16 residues. This chain uses TRBV12-3 or TRBV12-4 with TRBJ2-4; 8 bases match TRBD2. The clonotype comes from a man in his late teens or twenties who had mild COVID-19 (a few samples of this study predate the infection). Cell type and time point are not known. The sequencing sample was made of PBMCs or a T cell subset sorted from them (not recorded which). The CDR3 spells CASRSSGGDTKNIQYF. The CDR3, as DNA: TGTGCCAGCAGGTCCTCGGGGGGGGACACCAAAAACATTCAGTACTTC.